This T cell receptor beta chain was captured in a study of cytomegalovirus exposure and HLA in healthy donors. Findings of the study overall: As a later analysis showed, a missense DCLRE1C variant was linked to trimming of TCR beta V- and J-genes.

In the PCR, 60 Vbeta and 13 Jbeta primers were used. This table comes from immunoSEQ multiplex PCR, and its TCRdb copy is limited to in-frame clones, with some not included. Here the sample spans more than 90,000 clones, about 60% being singletons. The CDR3 runs 14 residues. Germline CDR1 KGHSH, CDR2 LQKENI. Trimming removed 2 bases at V and 4 bases at J, with 9 bases between. Donors were ostensibly healthy at sampling, although undocumented immune exposures were probable. About this clone: Its specificity is not known.

The rearrangement joins TRBV18 to TRBJ1-3; D unresolved. Source material: PBMCs. This receptor was obtained from a woman in her twenties or thirties in good health and CMV-seronegative. For the CDR3, the DNA is TGTGCCAGCTCACCATCGACGGGGGGAAACACCATATATTTT. Its translation: CASSPSTGGNTIYF.